Each of the 23 T cell receptor beta chains below was sequenced from the same sample in a study of T cell clones after liver transplantation. Profiled with immunoSEQ multiplex PCR; TCRdb holds only in-frame clones, not every one. The table has 15,000 or so clones, around 90% seen once; the top ten hold approximately 48%. This material consisted of CD8+ T cells from blood, taken before liver transplant. The receptors here all came from a human donor who received a liver transplant.

The chain recombines TRBV5-5 with TRBJ1-2; a possible D gene is TRBD1 (5 bases). Germline assignment: CDR1 SGHKS and CDR2 YYEKEE (reference sequence). Trimming stripped 6 bases from V and 4 bases from J, with 19 bases between. This CDR3 comprises 15 residues. The CDR3 region is CASTLERTSFYGYTF. DNA for the CDR3: TGTGCCAGCACCCTGGAACGGACAAGCTTCTATGGCTACACCTTC.

The J gene is TRBJ2-7, the V gene TRBV4-1; D possibly uses TRBD1 or TRBD2 (5 bases each). CDR1 and CDR2 from the germline V gene are MGHRA and YSYEKL. V lost 5 bases to trimming and J lost 2 bases, with 13 bases between them. The CDR3 is 14 residues long. CDR3 in DNA: TGCGCCAGCAGCTTTCGGGACGAAACCTACGAGCAGTACTTC. Encoded protein: CASSFRDETYEQYF.

This chain joins TRBV4-1 and TRBJ2-7, with D maybe TRBD1 (5 bases). The CDR3 spans 13 residues. CDR1 and CDR2 from the germline V gene are MGHRA and YSYEKL. V was shortened by 2 bases and J by 0 bases, with 5 bases between the two germline ends. CDR3 sequence: CASSQQGSYEQYF. The CDR3 DNA follows: TGCGCCAGCAGCCAACAGGGCTCCTACGAGCAGTACTTC.

The chain combines TRBV7-2 with TRBJ2-7, with D unresolved. Germline V gene data show CDR1 as SGHTA and CDR2 as FQGNSA. V lost 4 bases and J lost 4, with 17 bases in between. The CDR3 sequence is 15 residues long. The CDR3 region has the DNA TGTGCCAGCAGCTCGGAAGGAATGTCCCCGTACGAGCAGTACTTC. The encoded protein is CASSSEGMSPYEQYF.

The gene calls are TRBV7-9 and TRBJ2-7, with D possibly matching TRBD2 (5 bases). Trimming took 2 bases from V and 1 from J, leaving 9 bases between them. CDR3 length: 14 residues. CDR1 and CDR2 from the germline V gene are SEHNR and FQNEAQ (reference sequence). The CDR3 here is CASSLLRASYEQYF. As DNA, the CDR3 is TGTGCCAGCAGCTTATTGAGGGCGTCCTACGAGCAGTACTTC.

The rearrangement links TRBV2 to TRBJ1-4; a possible D gene is TRBD1 (5 bases). CDR3 length: 16 residues. Per the germline V gene, CDR1 is SNHLY and CDR2 is FYNNEI. Between the trimmed V and J ends, which lost 4 bases and 4 bases, there was a span of 16 bases. The CDR3 DNA is TGTGCCAGCAGTGCCCGCGAGAGGGGCCGTAATGAAAAACTGTTTTTT. Translation gives CASSARERGRNEKLFF.

The chain carries TRBV2 and TRBJ2-1; 11 nucleotides agree with TRBD2. The CDR3 is made up of 17 amino acids. Germline CDR1 SNHLY, CDR2 FYNNEI. V shed 7 bases and J 0 bases; nucleotides not matched to a gene: 8. CDR3 amino acids: CASKVLAGGFSYNEQFF. The CDR3 region has the DNA TGTGCCAGCAAGGTGCTAGCGGGAGGCTTCTCCTACAATGAGCAGTTCTTC.

The chain joins TRBV27 to TRBJ2-1; unclear D gene. CDR1 and CDR2 (germline): MNHEY, SMNVEV (reference sequence). The V gene lost 5 bases and the J gene lost 4 bases, with 3 bases spanning the gap. The CDR3 covers 11 residues. The CDR3 loop is CASSQYNEQFF. For the CDR3, the DNA is TGTGCCAGCAGTCAATACAATGAGCAGTTCTTC.

CDR3 region: CASSQVAFQGRGAYEQYF. CDR3 in DNA: TGCGCCAGCAGCCAAGTTGCATTCCAGGGGCGCGGAGCCTACGAGCAGTACTTC. The chain recombines TRBV4-1 with TRBJ2-7; TRBD1 might be the D (6 bases). The CDR3 sequence is 18 residues long. CDR1 and CDR2 (germline): MGHRA, YSYEKL. Trimming cost V 1 base and J 2 bases, with 21 bases left between them.

The chain is built from TRBV19 and TRBJ1-2; D possibly corresponds to TRBD1 (5 bases). Germline CDR1 LNHDA, CDR2 SQIVND (reference sequence). This CDR3 region has 14 residues. Trimming cost V 7 bases and J 0 bases, with 12 bases left between them. CDR3 protein: CASIPTTANYGYTF. In DNA, the CDR3 is TGTGCCAGTATTCCGACGACAGCTAACTATGGCTACACCTTC.

The chain is built from TRBV28 and TRBJ2-5, with 10 bases fitting TRBD1. V shed 6 bases and J 0 bases; nucleotides not matched to a gene: 4. The germline gives CDR1 MDHEN, CDR2 SYDVKM. The CDR3 is 15 residues long. CDR3: CASRRDRGYQETQYF. CDR3 in DNA: TGTGCCAGCAGGAGGGACAGGGGTTACCAAGAGACCCAGTACTTC.

This clone has more than one count but fewer than ten. V is TRBV5-6 and J is TRBJ2-7; D may be TRBD2 (6 bases). This CDR3 is 15 amino acids long. The V and J ends lost 3 bases and 2 bases respectively, with 15 bases between them. CDR1 is SGHDT, CDR2 YYEEEE, per germline. Here the CDR3 DNA reads TGTGCCAGCAGCTCTTCACGCGGACTAACCTACGAGCAGTACTTC. This gives the protein CASSSSRGLTYEQYF.

The V gene is TRBV27, the J gene TRBJ2-1; no clear D. V gave up 8 bases and J gave up 0 bases, with 8 bases separating them. CDR1 MNHEY and CDR2 SMNVEV come from the germline V gene (reference sequence). The CDR3 loop spans 13 amino acids. CDR3 DNA: TGTGCCAGCGCTTCGAGCTCCTACAATGAGCAGTTCTTC. Residues: CASASSSYNEQFF.

CDR3 DNA sequence: TGTGCCAGCAGTCCAAACACCGGGGAGCTGTTTTTT. Amino acid sequence: CASSPNTGELFF. The chain combines TRBV6-5 with TRBJ2-2; no firm D call. The CDR3 spans 12 residues. Trimming cost V 5 bases and J 2 bases, with 3 bases left between them. Germline-derived CDR1 and CDR2 are MNHEY and SVGAGI.

The table lists this clone with a few counts. The chain has TRBV5-1 and TRBJ2-1; 8 bases map to TRBD1. V was clipped by 4 bases and J by 6 bases; unmatched bases: 3. This CDR3 spans 13 amino acids. Looked up from germline, CDR1 is SGHRS and CDR2 is YFSETQ. The CDR3 protein is CASSVTGGNEQFF. The CDR3 nucleotides are TGCGCCAGCAGCGTTACAGGGGGCAATGAGCAGTTCTTC.

J is TRBJ2-1 and V is TRBV13; 9 positions match TRBD2. Unmatched junction bases numbered 5, after V lost 2 bases and J lost 6 bases. Germline V CDR1 and CDR2: PRHDT, FYEKMQ (reference sequence). This CDR3 has 15 amino acids. The CDR3 region is CASSLPTSGINEQFF. The CDR3 DNA reads as TGTGCCAGCAGCTTACCGACTAGCGGAATCAATGAGCAGTTCTTC.

The CDR3 DNA is TGTGCCAGCAGCAACGACCGGGGCCTAATTTACGAGCAGTACTTC. Amino acids: CASSNDRGLIYEQYF. The chain combines TRBV6-5 with TRBJ2-7; D tentatively reads TRBD1 or TRBD2 (5 bases each). The V and J ends lost 6 bases and 4 bases respectively, with 19 bases between them. Germline lookup yields CDR1 MNHEY and CDR2 SVGAGI. The CDR3 spans 15 residues.

V gene TRBV5-4 combines with J gene TRBJ2-1; unclear D gene. The CDR3 runs 15 residues. The V end was cut by 4 bases, the J end by 6 bases, with 17 bases between. Germline V gene sequence: CDR1 SGHNT, CDR2 YYREEE (reference sequence). The DNA of the CDR3 is TGTGCCAGCAGCGTCGAGGTAATTGGCGTCAATGAGCAGTTCTTC. As protein: CASSVEVIGVNEQFF.

The table lists this clone with a count of one. J is TRBJ2-1 and V is TRBV4-1; 8 nucleotides match TRBD2. V lost 4 bases, J lost 3 bases, and 8 bases stayed unmatched. The CDR3 extends over 16 amino acids. From germline, CDR1 is MGHRA and CDR2 YSYEKL. CDR3 loop: CASSLLAGHVYNEQFF. CDR3 DNA: TGCGCCAGCAGCCTCCTAGCGGGTCACGTCTACAATGAGCAGTTCTTC.

The V gene is TRBV27, the J gene TRBJ2-7; the match to TRBD1 covers 7 bases. The CDR3 is 13 residues long. CDR1 MNHEY and CDR2 SMNVEV come from the germline V gene (reference sequence). The junction had 6 bases not matched to a gene; V was cut back by 4 bases and J by 6 bases. CDR3 loop: CASSSTGLSEQYF. CDR3 coding DNA: TGTGCCAGCAGTTCGACAGGGTTGAGCGAGCAGTACTTC.

The V and J genes are TRBV6-5 and TRBJ1-5; TRBD1 aligns across 7 bases. This CDR3 spans 15 amino acids. J gave up 2 bases and V 5 bases, and 6 bases lay outside the gene matches. The germline CDR1 and CDR2 sequences are MNHEY and SVGAGI. The CDR3 DNA follows: TGTGCCAGCAGTCCGTTTCAGGGGGGCAATCAGCCCCAGCATTTT. Amino acid sequence: CASSPFQGGNQPQHF.

The chain is built from TRBV15 and TRBJ1-2; maybe TRBD1 (6 bases). CDR1 LNHNV and CDR2 YYDKDF come from the germline V gene (reference sequence). The CDR3 has 14 residues. Deletions cut 0 bases from V and 6 bases from J, with 11 bases between. The CDR3 DNA reads TGTGCCACCAGCAGAGATACAGGGCCAGATGGCTACACCTTC. It translates to CATSRDTGPDGYTF.

The chain is built from TRBV19 and TRBJ2-7; 10 bases align to TRBD2. Unmatched junction bases numbered 7, after V lost 5 bases and J lost 0 bases. CDR1 and CDR2 from the germline V gene are LNHDA and SQIVND (reference sequence). This CDR3 is built from 16 residues. The CDR3 sequence: CASSARTSGPSYEQYF. CDR3 DNA: TGTGCCAGTAGTGCCCGGACTAGCGGACCCTCCTACGAGCAGTACTTC.